This T cell receptor beta chain originates from a study of post-analysis software for immune sequencing data. Built from TCR beta cDNA, the libraries had unique molecular identifiers in them. Researchers reported approximately 480,000 cDNA molecules coming from 1 to 10 million T cells. MiXCR was run by TCRdb on the PCR reads, yielding one entry per CDR3 protein. The sample records roughly 800,000 distinct CDR3 sequences, about 43% being singletons. Study findings and constraints: Multiple sclerosis patients had significantly lower normalized Chao1 diversity than controls. TRBV5-6, TRBV5-1 and TRBV20-1 belonged to a set of roughly 5 TRBV segments that were more frequent in patients than controls.

V was pared by 1 base and J by 4 bases, with 6 bases of the junction left unmatched. The germline gives CDR1 MGHDK, CDR2 SYGVNS. The CDR3 is 15 residues long. This clonotype has just a few counts. Antigen unknown. The V call is TRBV25-1, the J call TRBJ2-5; 7 positions agree with TRBD2. Sequencing was carried out using blood. This clonotype originated in a girl between 10 and 17 years old with multiple sclerosis. CDR3 region: CASSEFSAGAETQYF. The CDR3 DNA is TGTGCCAGCAGTGAATTTTCTGCGGGAGCAGAGACCCAGTACTTC.